Included here is one T cell receptor beta chain sequence, with context. Its antigen remains unknown. The sample comes from a study of radiation and T cells in renal cell carcinoma. Study observations and caveats: Baseline intratumoral clonotype presence is unknown without pretreatment biopsies.

Time point meaning: blood 2 weeks post-SBRT. Described treatment: 15 Gy SBRT to primary tumor, nephrectomy 4 weeks later. Blood was sampled at baseline, 2 weeks and 4 weeks after SBRT. The patient's renal cell carcinoma had clear cell pathology. Here immunoSEQ multiplex PCR was the method, and the copy in TCRdb shows in-frame clones only, minus some. The table includes 100,000 to 150,000 clones, roughly 91% detected once. The V gene's germline CDR1 is LGHNA and CDR2 YSLEER. This CDR3 has 15 residues. The ends were cut back, 0 bases at V and 10 bases at J, with 13 bases in the middle. The chain combines TRBV4-3 with TRBJ1-6; possible D gene TRBD1, 5 bases. The source of this sequence is a woman aged 70-85 years with renal cell carcinoma. The sample consisted of blood, taken from a patient whose treatment included radiotherapy and nephrectomy. The CDR3 protein is CASSQESRVRSPLHF. The CDR3 DNA reads TGCGCCAGCAGCCAAGAGTCCAGGGTTAGGTCACCCCTCCACTTT.